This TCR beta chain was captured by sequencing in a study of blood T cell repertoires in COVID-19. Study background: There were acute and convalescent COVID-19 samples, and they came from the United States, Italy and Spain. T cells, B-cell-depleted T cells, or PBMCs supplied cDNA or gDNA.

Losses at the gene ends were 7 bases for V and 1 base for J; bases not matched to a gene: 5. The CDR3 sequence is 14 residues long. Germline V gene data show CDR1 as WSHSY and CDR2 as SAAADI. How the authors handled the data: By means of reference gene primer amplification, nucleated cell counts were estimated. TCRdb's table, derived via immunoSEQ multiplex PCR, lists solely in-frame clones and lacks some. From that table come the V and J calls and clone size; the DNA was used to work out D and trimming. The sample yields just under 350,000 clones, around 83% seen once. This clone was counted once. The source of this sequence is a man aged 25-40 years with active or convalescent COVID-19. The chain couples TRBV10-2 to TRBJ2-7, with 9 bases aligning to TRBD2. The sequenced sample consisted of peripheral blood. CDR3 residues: CASNPSGRSYEQYF. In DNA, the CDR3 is TGCGCCAGCAACCCGAGCGGGAGGTCCTACGAGCAGTACTTC.